Listed here are 16 T cell receptor beta chains from one sample, sequenced in a study of cytomegalovirus exposure and HLA in healthy donors. The PCR ran on 60 Vbeta and 13 Jbeta primers. The assay was immunoSEQ multiplex PCR, and TCRdb's table has in-frame clones only and misses some. The data show 150,000 to 170,000 clones, with 70% to 80% seen just once and 2% to 2.5% held by the top ten. Material for sequencing was PBMCs. Receptors were obtained from a man younger than 40 in good health and CMV-seronegative.

The chain carries TRBV5-6 and TRBJ1-5; TRBD1 matches 8 bases. This CDR3 region has 15 residues. With 4 bases clipped from V and 1 base from J, the junction kept 4 bases outside the gene matches. CDR1 is SGHDT, CDR2 YYEEEE, per germline. This CDR3 is CASSPGQGSNQPQHF. The CDR3 DNA reads TGTGCCAGCAGCCCCGGACAGGGCAGCAATCAGCCCCAGCATTTT.

This chain links TRBV28 with TRBJ2-2; D is unresolved. Germline CDR1 reads MDHEN; CDR2 reads SYDVKM. The CDR3 contains 13 residues. Trimming took 5 bases from V and 5 from J, leaving 9 bases between them. CDR3 protein: CASSDSSTGELFF. CDR3 nucleotides: TGTGCCAGCAGTGACTCCTCGACCGGGGAGCTGTTTTTT. Full variable domain (missing parts from reference TRBV28 and TRBJ2-2): DVKVTQSSRYLVKRTGEKVFLECVQDMDHENMFWYRQDPGLGLRLIYFSYDVKMKEKGDIPEGYSVSREKKERFSLILESASTNQTSMYLCASSDSSTGELFFGEGSRLTVL.

DNA for the CDR3: TGTGCCAGCATTATAGCCGGGACAGGGTCTATCTATGGCTACACCTTC. Protein: CASIIAGTGSIYGYTF. The gene calls are TRBV6-6 and TRBJ1-2; the match to TRBD1 covers 9 bases. Per germline, CDR1 MNHNY and CDR2 SVGAGI (reference sequence). This CDR3 spans 16 amino acids. The J segment lost 4 bases and the V segment lost 7 bases, leaving 13 bases of the junction unmatched.

The J gene is TRBJ2-5, the V gene TRBV2; D is perhaps TRBD1 (6 bases). The J call is doubtful: the DNA matches TRBJ2-7 better. The CDR3 has 13 amino acids. Germline CDR1 and CDR2: SNHLY and FYNNEI. This CDR3 is CASTLDSSYEQYF. In DNA form, the CDR3 reads TGTGCCAGCACCCTGGACAGCTCCTACGAGCAGTACTTC.

This clone turned up a few times. V is TRBV7-2 and J is TRBJ1-1; D is uncertain. CDR3 length equals 14 residues. The germline V gene encodes CDR1 SGHTA and CDR2 FQGNSA. The V gene lost 1 base and the J gene lost 1 base, with 7 bases spanning the gap. CDR3 bases: TGTGCCAGCAGCTTAGGCCCGAGGAACACTGAAGCTTTCTTT. Translated, it gives CASSLGPRNTEAFF.

This chain connects TRBV28 to TRBJ1-5, with a tentative D call TRBD1 (5 bases). CDR1 and CDR2 (germline): MDHEN, SYDVKM. Trimming left V 4 bases short and J 10 bases short, with 17 bases between. The CDR3 is made up of 14 amino acids. This CDR3 reads CASSSDGGSSPQHF. For the CDR3, the DNA is TGTGCCAGCAGTTCGGACGGGGGAAGCAGCCCCCAGCATTTT. Full variable domain (outside the CDR3, taken from reference TRBV28 and TRBJ1-5): DVKVTQSSRYLVKRTGEKVFLECVQDMDHENMFWYRQDPGLGLRLIYFSYDVKMKEKGDIPEGYSVSREKKERFSLILESASTNQTSMYLCASSSDGGSSPQHFGDGTRLSIL.

The chain has TRBV18 and TRBJ1-5; 7 nucleotides align to TRBD1. CDR1 is KGHSH and CDR2 is LQKENI in the germline V gene. With 8 bases clipped from V and 3 bases from J, the junction kept 7 bases outside the gene matches. The CDR3 is 14 amino acids. The CDR3 here is CASARTGDNQPQHF. The CDR3 coding sequence is TGTGCCAGCGCTCGAACAGGGGACAATCAGCCCCAGCATTTT.

DNA of the CDR3: TGCAGCGTTGAAGATCGCAGACAGGGTTCTAACTATGGCTACACCTTC. Translating it yields CSVEDRRQGSNYGYTF. The chain employs TRBV29-1 and TRBJ1-2; TRBD1 matches 7 bases. Trimming cost V 0 bases and J 0 bases; bases outside gene matches: 7. The CDR3 runs 16 residues. In germline, CDR1 is SQVTM, CDR2 ANQGSEA.

This chain joins TRBV7-9 and TRBJ1-3; D is unclear. The germline gives CDR1 SEHNR, CDR2 FQNEAQ (reference sequence). V dropped 1 base and J dropped 0 bases, with 7 bases sitting between them. This CDR3 is built from 15 residues. CDR3 nucleotide sequence: TGTGCCAGCAGCTTAGACGCCAGCTCTGGAAACACCATATATTTT. As protein: CASSLDASSGNTIYF. Together with reference TRBV7-9 and TRBJ1-3, the CDR3 gives the full variable domain: DTGVSQNPRHKITKRGQNVTFRCDPISEHNRLYWYRQTLGQGPEFLTYFQNEAQLEKSRLLSDRFSAERPKGSFSTLEIQRTEQGDSAMYLCASSLDASSGNTIYFGEGSWLTVV.

The rearrangement uses TRBV5-6 and TRBJ2-1, with 9 nucleotides matching TRBD2. The germline gives CDR1 SGHDT, CDR2 YYEEEE. Germline trimming cut 4 bases from V and 6 bases from J; bases unmatched to any gene: 11. The CDR3 sequence is 16 residues long. The CDR3, as DNA: TGTGCCAGCAGCCTCATAGCGGGGGTAGGGGGCAATGAGCAGTTCTTC. Protein sequence: CASSLIAGVGGNEQFF. Full variable domain (remainder filled in from reference TRBV5-6 and TRBJ2-1): DAGVTQSPTHLIKTRGQQVTLRCSPKSGHDTVSWYQQALGQGPQFIFQYYEEEERQRGNFPDRFSGHQFPNYSSELNVNALLLGDSALYLCASSLIAGVGGNEQFFGPGTRLTVL.

The chain couples TRBV10-3 to TRBJ2-3, with D possibly TRBD1 on 6 matching bases. Trimming cost V 7 bases and J 3 bases, with 11 bases left between them. The germline gives CDR1 ENHRY, CDR2 SYGVKD. The CDR3 runs 13 residues. The CDR3 loop is CAIKHRETDTQYF. As DNA, the CDR3 is TGTGCCATCAAGCACAGGGAGACAGATACGCAGTATTTT.

This clone was seen a handful of times. The V and J genes are TRBV7-2 and TRBJ2-6; 7 bases agree with TRBD1. V shed 5 bases, J shed 2 bases, and the junction held 3 bases outside the gene matches. There are 15 residues in the CDR3. Per germline, CDR1 SGHTA and CDR2 FQGNSA. CDR3 in amino acids: CASSHTGAGANVLTF. The CDR3 region has the DNA TGTGCCAGCAGCCACACAGGGGCTGGGGCCAACGTCCTGACTTTC.

The V gene is TRBV28, the J gene TRBJ1-2; 7 nucleotides line up with TRBD1. The CDR3 contains 14 residues. The germline V gene encodes CDR1 MDHEN and CDR2 SYDVKM. The J segment lost 5 bases and the V segment lost 6 bases, leaving 9 bases of the junction unmatched. The CDR3 reads CASRTRQGLYGYTF. The CDR3 DNA reads TGTGCCAGCAGAACCCGACAGGGCTTGTATGGCTACACCTTC.

V and J are TRBV2 and TRBJ1-1; D remains ambiguous. V lost 1 base to trimming and J lost 11 bases, with 11 bases between them. This CDR3 is built from 12 residues. CDR1 and CDR2 from the germline V gene are SNHLY and FYNNEI. CDR3 DNA sequence: TGTGCCAGCAGTGAAGGGGAGATTTGGGCTTTCTTT. Amino acids: CASSEGEIWAFF.

The rearrangement joins TRBV5-1 to TRBJ2-3; D gene unclear. The CDR3 runs to 14 residues. Per germline, CDR1 SGHRS and CDR2 YFSETQ. V was shortened by 1 base and J by 0 bases, with 6 bases between the two germline ends. The CDR3 sequence is CASSLMTSTDTQYF. In DNA, the CDR3 is TGCGCCAGCAGCTTGATGACTAGCACAGATACGCAGTATTTT.

This clone has more than one count but fewer than ten. The V gene is TRBV5-1, the J gene TRBJ1-1; 11 nucleotides line up with TRBD1. The CDR3 totals 14 residues. With 3 bases clipped from V and 4 bases from J, the junction kept 2 bases outside the gene matches. CDR1 is SGHRS and CDR2 is YFSETQ in the germline V gene. Here the CDR3 DNA reads TGCGCCAGCAGCTGGACAGGGGGCGGCACTGAAGCTTTCTTT. Encoded protein: CASSWTGGGTEAFF. The whole variable domain, remainder taken from reference TRBV5-1 and TRBJ1-1, is KAGVTQTPRYLIKTRGQQVTLSCSPISGHRSVSWYQQTPGQGLQFLFEYFSETQRNKGNFPGRFSGRQFSNSRSEMNVSTLELGDSALYLCASSWTGGGTEAFFGQGTRLTVV.